The clone carrying this T cell receptor beta chain occurred once. This sample was included in a study of blood T cell repertoires in COVID-19. Study details: Samples representing acute and convalescent COVID-19 were sourced from the United States, Italy and Spain. PBMCs, B-cell-depleted T cells, or T cells provided the cDNA or gDNA that made up the material.

In the authors' workflow: Reference gene primers were amplified, and this amplification served to estimate nucleated cell counts. Only in-frame clones appear in the TCRdb table, and some are missing; sequencing was by immunoSEQ multiplex PCR. V and J calls and clone size are those listed in that table; D and trimming were worked out from the DNA. The repertoire has nearly 350,000 clones, more than 75% of them found once; the top ten carry roughly 3.5%. Sequences were obtained from peripheral blood. The receptor's source is a woman in her late teens or twenties who had recovered from COVID-19.

The CDR3 nucleotides are TGTGCCAGCTCACCATCGGGGGGGGTGGAGCAGTTCTTC. It encodes CASSPSGGVEQFF. The rearrangement links TRBV18 to TRBJ2-1; 8 nucleotides line up with TRBD2. Germline V lookup: CDR1 KGHSH, CDR2 LQKENI. Trimming cost V 2 bases and J 10 bases; bases outside gene matches: 4. This CDR3 contains 13 residues.